Described below is a single T cell receptor beta chain sequence and its context. Its specific antigen is unknown. No clone much larger than this one lies a single base away; base qualities are absent. The data stem from a study of OX40 agonist ivuxolimab in advanced cancers. Describing the broader study: Ivuxolimab, which targeted the costimulatory receptor OX40 (CD134), was an agonistic, fully human IgG2 monoclonal antibody. Intravenous ivuxolimab was administered to patients every 2 weeks at six dose levels: 0.01, 0.1, 0.3, 1.5, 3 and 10 mg/kg. Of the approximately 53 patients in dose escalation, about 20 had hepatocellular carcinoma, around 15 had melanoma, 9 had renal cell carcinoma and 9 had head and neck cancer. A male proportion of approximately 83% and a mean age of 60 years, ranging from about 23 to 79, were recorded for the dose-escalation cohort. Patients were allowed to have had prior anti-PD-1, anti-PD-L1 or anti-CTLA-4 therapy, and roughly 40% of the dose-escalation patients had previously received checkpoint inhibitors. Partial responses occurred in three dose-escalation patients: two with cutaneous melanoma and one with hepatocellular carcinoma. Peripheral TCRbeta sequencing aimed to test whether ivuxolimab altered TCR sequence diversity and caused clonal T-cell expansion. The monotherapy dose-escalation portion (N of about 49 patients) of the phase I ivuxolimab trial is reported in the paper.

Taken from the germline V gene, the CDR1 and CDR2 loops are SGHAT and FQNNGV. The trim is 1 base for V and 5 bases for J, with a gap of 11 bases between the germline ends. Including cysteine and phenylalanine, the CDR3 has 14 amino acids. The read is trimmed to its CDR3 DNA, 42 bases read in frame from base 1. General conclusions and limits of the study: In partial responders in the 0.1-3.0 mg/kg groups, normalized peripheral clonal expansion was found to be among the lowest, especially among CD8+ T cells. Clonal expansion of both CD4+ and CD8+ blood T cells was observed from baseline to week 6 at doses 0.1 to 3.0 mg/kg. After ivuxolimab, expanded clones were on average more numerous among CD8+ T cells than among CD4+ T cells. Low levels of normalized T-cell clonal expansion were also seen in some patients who did not respond. The antigen specificity of the peripheral T cells that underwent clonal expansion was not determined.

The trial excluded patients who had a history of autoimmune disease or who were on systemic immunosuppression. Peripheral blood for TCR sequencing was drawn from every dose cohort at baseline, at cycle 4 day 1 and at cycle 7 day 1. The samples were taken from a phase I, first-in-human, multicenter, open-label dose-escalation trial of ivuxolimab. Adults with locally advanced or metastatic head and neck squamous cell, hepatocellular, melanoma or renal cell carcinoma were enrolled in the trial. CD4+ and CD8+ T cells were sorted separately from peripheral blood before TCR sequencing. For sequencing of the TCRbeta CDR3 region, genomic DNA was extracted from the sorted cells. TCRbeta CDR3 regions were sequenced using the immunoSEQ Assay. TCRdb obtained this table from immuneACCESS and retained in-frame rearrangements with V and J assigned. These tables miss some clones; where compared with another copy, unresolved V genes account for less than half of the shortfall, and the remainder is unexplained. In all, the sample holds around 41,000 clones, and over 80% of those were seen once. Of the sample, under 3.5% falls within the top ten clones.

Source: CD4+ or CD8+ T cells sorted from blood, taken in a trial of the OX40 agonist ivuxolimab. This sequence originates from an adult with an advanced solid tumor such as melanoma, head and neck, liver or kidney cancer. The chain uses TRBV11-2 and TRBJ1-1; the D gene assignment is ambiguous. The CDR3 region: CASSLVGVGTEAFF. The DNA sequence is as follows: TGTGCCAGCAGCTTAGTGGGTGTTGGGACTGAAGCTTTCTTT.